This T cell receptor beta chain was found in a study of cytomegalovirus exposure and HLA in healthy donors. Trimming took 0 bases from V and 5 from J, leaving 7 bases between them. Looked up from germline, CDR1 is SGHNT and CDR2 is YYREEE (reference sequence). The CDR3 totals 13 residues. PCR involved 60 Vbeta and 13 Jbeta primers. Using immunoSEQ multiplex PCR, the repertoire was profiled, and TCRdb retains in-frame clones only, with some absent. The table has under 120,000 clones, around three quarters seen once; the top ten hold about 5.2%. This clone was seen only once. The receptor was derived from a female donor in good health and CMV-seropositive. The J gene is TRBJ2-3, the V gene TRBV5-4; D not certain. Specimen: PBMCs. CDR3 loop: CASSLDSLDTQYF. As DNA, the CDR3 is TGTGCCAGCAGCTTGGACAGCCTAGATACGCAGTATTTT.